This T cell receptor (beta chain) emerged from a study of cytomegalovirus exposure and HLA in healthy donors. This clone was seen a handful of times. CDR3 length: 13 residues. CDR1 and CDR2 from the germline V gene are SGHDT and YYEEEE. With V trimmed by 2 bases and J by 5 bases, 3 bases remained unmatched. Healthy donors of bone marrow made up the group. Amplification used 60 Vbeta primers and 13 Jbeta primers. TCRdb's table, derived via immunoSEQ multiplex PCR, lists solely in-frame clones and lacks some. The sample yields some 35,000 clones, nearly 70% seen once. The chain joins TRBV5-6 to TRBJ2-7; 8 bases match TRBD2. The receptor comes from a man aged 25-40 years in good health and CMV-seronegative. The sequencing input was PBMCs. CDR3 region: CASSLGTSNEQYF. The CDR3 DNA reads as TGTGCCAGCAGCTTAGGGACTAGTAACGAGCAGTACTTC.